This T cell receptor beta chain was profiled in a study of blood T cells in healthy people across ages. Notes on this clonotype: Its antigen is not known.

The ends were cut back, 0 bases at V and 9 bases at J, with 14 bases in the middle. CDR1 is DFQATT and CDR2 is SNEGSKA in the germline V gene (reference sequence). The CDR3 extends over 13 amino acids. A second PCR, run for roughly 7 to 11 cycles, used a sample-barcoded 5' primer plus a J-beta primer mix. TCRdb independently ran MiXCR on the 5' RACE reads; one entry per CDR3 protein. This repertoire shows 850,000 to 950,000 distinct CDR3 sequences, less than 35% found once; its top ten account for around 15%. Study-wide findings and caveats: Roughly linear age-related decline in beta diversity appeared, significant by age around 42.

The receptor's source is a woman at least 80 years old in good health. The rearrangement uses TRBV20-1 and TRBJ2-5, with TRBD1 as a possible D gene (5 bases). The sequenced sample consisted of blood. CDR3 amino acids: CSARDPARAAQYF. The CDR3, as DNA: TGCAGTGCTAGAGACCCGGCCAGGGCGGCCCAGTACTTC.